This TCR beta chain was observed in a study of blood T cells in healthy people across ages. Every donor provided 9.5 to 10 milliliters of peripheral blood. This clonotype was counted only a few times. The second PCR ran about 6 to 11 cycles with a sample-barcoded 5' primer and J-beta primers. TCRdb fed the 5' RACE reads into MiXCR, producing one record per CDR3 protein. This table has some 1.4 million distinct CDR3 sequences, roughly 40% appearing once. CDR3 length: 15 amino acids. V trimming: 2 bases; J trimming: 0 bases; junction bases outside the gene matches: 4. From germline, CDR1 is SGHRS and CDR2 YFSETQ.

Sequences were obtained from blood. The receptor's source is a woman aged 18-29 years in good health. The chain joins TRBV5-1 to TRBJ2-7; TRBD2 agrees at 8 bases. The CDR3 DNA follows: TGCGCCAGCAGCTTTGGGCGGGAGGACTCCTACGAGCAGTACTTC. It encodes CASSFGREDSYEQYF.